The rows below give T cell receptor beta chains drawn from one sample of a study of T-cell memory formation after mild COVID-19. TCRdb itself ran the 5' RACE reads through MiXCR, one entry per CDR3 protein. The data contain tens of thousands of distinct CDR3 sequences, around 13% of them singletons. The specimen sequenced was PBMCs or a T cell subset sorted from them (not recorded which). The receptors originated from a man aged 18 to 30 who had mild COVID-19 (a few samples of this study predate the infection). Cell type and time point are not known. The CDR3 runs from the conserved cysteine through the conserved F or W. Each record gives: J gene, CDR3 length, D gene, V gene, CDR3 protein. A D gene is named only where the DNA matches it firmly.

j_gene: TRBJ1-5
len: 16
d_gene: TRBD1
v_gene: TRBV7-4
CDR3aa: CASSLRTTGRNQPQHF

j_gene: TRBJ2-1
len: 17
d_gene: .
v_gene: TRBV7-8
CDR3aa: CASSLGPGLARDNEQFF

j_gene: TRBJ2-1
len: 15
d_gene: TRBD2
v_gene: TRBV11-1
CDR3aa: CASSFGLGGGNEQFF

j_gene: TRBJ2-2
len: 15
d_gene: .
v_gene: TRBV29-1
CDR3aa: CSVIPTGSITGELFF

j_gene: TRBJ2-3
len: 16
d_gene: .
v_gene: TRBV21-1
CDR3aa: CASSKVSGGPADTQYF

j_gene: TRBJ1-1
len: 17
d_gene: .
v_gene: TRBV9
CDR3aa: CASSVATEGGERTEAFF

j_gene: TRBJ2-2
len: 14
d_gene: .
v_gene: TRBV5-1
CDR3aa: CASSWEPSPGELFF

j_gene: TRBJ1-2
len: 11
d_gene: .
v_gene: TRBV29-1
CDR3aa: CSGGANYGYTF

j_gene: TRBJ1-2
len: 14
d_gene: TRBD1
v_gene: TRBV12-3/TRBV12-4
CDR3aa: CASSPTGINYGYTF

j_gene: TRBJ2-5
len: 16
d_gene: TRBD2
v_gene: TRBV7-9
CDR3aa: CASSPLAGGPYETQYF

j_gene: TRBJ2-7
len: 12
d_gene: .
v_gene: TRBV3-1
CDR3aa: CASSTGDYEQYF

j_gene: TRBJ2-5
len: 16
d_gene: TRBD1
v_gene: TRBV12-3/TRBV12-4
CDR3aa: CASSGTGATYQETQYF

j_gene: TRBJ1-1
len: 18
d_gene: .
v_gene: TRBV7-2
CDR3aa: CASSSPLRGPRANTEAFF

j_gene: TRBJ1-2
len: 15
d_gene: .
v_gene: TRBV15
CDR3aa: CATSRERNPGYGYTF

j_gene: TRBJ1-1
len: 15
d_gene: .
v_gene: TRBV11-2
CDR3aa: CASSLGSAPGTEAFF

j_gene: TRBJ1-2
len: 16
d_gene: .
v_gene: TRBV12-3/TRBV12-4
CDR3aa: CASSPRAGERLRGYTF

j_gene: TRBJ2-2
len: 15
d_gene: .
v_gene: TRBV7-6
CDR3aa: CASSFEGLSTGELFF

j_gene: TRBJ1-2
len: 15
d_gene: TRBD1
v_gene: TRBV7-9
CDR3aa: CASSLVSDREYGYTF

j_gene: TRBJ2-4
len: 16
d_gene: .
v_gene: TRBV29-1
CDR3aa: CSVEDRTYLAKNIQYF

j_gene: TRBJ2-3
len: 14
d_gene: .
v_gene: TRBV11-2
CDR3aa: CASSLDALTDTQYF

j_gene: TRBJ2-2
len: 16
d_gene: .
v_gene: TRBV9
CDR3aa: CASSRGLDELTGELFF

j_gene: TRBJ1-1
len: 13
d_gene: .
v_gene: TRBV7-6
CDR3aa: CASSFLMNTEAFF

j_gene: TRBJ1-6
len: 12
d_gene: .
v_gene: TRBV7-9
CDR3aa: CASSGGGSPLHF

j_gene: TRBJ1-3
len: 15
d_gene: TRBD1
v_gene: TRBV20-1
CDR3aa: CSARDLTGAGNTIYF

j_gene: TRBJ2-7
len: 12
d_gene: .
v_gene: TRBV11-2
CDR3aa: CASSLFLNEQYF

j_gene: TRBJ2-3
len: 15
d_gene: .
v_gene: TRBV4-1
CDR3aa: CASSQGETVTDTQYF

j_gene: TRBJ2-2
len: 14
d_gene: .
v_gene: TRBV28
CDR3aa: CASSFKSWGGELFF

j_gene: TRBJ2-3
len: 11
d_gene: .
v_gene: TRBV6-6
CDR3aa: CASRNTDTQYF

j_gene: TRBJ2-3
len: 15
d_gene: TRBD2
v_gene: TRBV7-2
CDR3aa: CASSMGLAGPDTQYF

j_gene: TRBJ1-6
len: 15
d_gene: TRBD1
v_gene: TRBV7-9
CDR3aa: CASSSADRGLTPLHF

j_gene: TRBJ2-2
len: 16
d_gene: .
v_gene: TRBV6-2/TRBV6-3
CDR3aa: CASSPPWRGGTGELFF

j_gene: TRBJ1-2
len: 13
d_gene: .
v_gene: TRBV11-2
CDR3aa: CASSKPRGNGYTF

j_gene: TRBJ1-2
len: 14
d_gene: .
v_gene: TRBV6-2/TRBV6-3
CDR3aa: CASSADPPVYGYTF

j_gene: TRBJ2-6
len: 18
d_gene: .
v_gene: TRBV5-1
CDR3aa: CASSLEGSLTSGANVLTF

j_gene: TRBJ1-2
len: 14
d_gene: .
v_gene: TRBV20-1
CDR3aa: CSARETRTNYGYTF

j_gene: TRBJ2-2
len: 16
d_gene: TRBD1
v_gene: TRBV27
CDR3aa: CASSIAGTGVRGELFF

j_gene: TRBJ2-4
len: 11
d_gene: .
v_gene: TRBV25-1
CDR3aa: CASRRAAKVYF

j_gene: TRBJ1-2
len: 14
d_gene: TRBD1
v_gene: TRBV5-4
CDR3aa: CASSLGQGSYGYTF

j_gene: TRBJ2-1
len: 16
d_gene: .
v_gene: TRBV7-9
CDR3aa: CASSPSSNSVYNEQFF

j_gene: TRBJ1-1
len: 14
d_gene: TRBD1
v_gene: TRBV7-9
CDR3aa: CASSPGQGVREAFF

j_gene: TRBJ2-7
len: 12
d_gene: .
v_gene: TRBV20-1
CDR3aa: CSARDWSYEQYF

j_gene: TRBJ2-3
len: 15
d_gene: TRBD2
v_gene: TRBV7-8
CDR3aa: CASSVSSGGTDTQYF

j_gene: TRBJ1-2
len: 12
d_gene: .
v_gene: TRBV6-6
CDR3aa: CAGLDSIYGYTF

j_gene: TRBJ2-1
len: 16
d_gene: TRBD2
v_gene: TRBV5-1
CDR3aa: CASSARLAGEGNEQFF

j_gene: TRBJ2-4
len: 15
d_gene: .
v_gene: TRBV20-1
CDR3aa: CSASLSGVAKNIQYF

j_gene: TRBJ1-1
len: 15
d_gene: .
v_gene: TRBV4-3
CDR3aa: CASSQEGGGGTEAFF

j_gene: TRBJ2-7
len: 13
d_gene: .
v_gene: TRBV12-3/TRBV12-4
CDR3aa: CASSLKPLYEQYF

j_gene: TRBJ2-2
len: 13
d_gene: TRBD2
v_gene: TRBV10-3
CDR3aa: CAVGGANTGELFF

j_gene: TRBJ1-1
len: 15
d_gene: .
v_gene: TRBV3-1
CDR3aa: CASSQEVERWTEAFF

j_gene: TRBJ2-5
len: 15
d_gene: TRBD2
v_gene: TRBV4-3
CDR3aa: CASSQGTSGGETQYF

j_gene: TRBJ2-1
len: 14
d_gene: .
v_gene: TRBV10-3
CDR3aa: CAISPEPGANEQFF

j_gene: TRBJ2-1
len: 15
d_gene: TRBD2
v_gene: TRBV7-9
CDR3aa: CASSSLAGGVNEQFF

j_gene: TRBJ1-1
len: 15
d_gene: .
v_gene: TRBV5-5
CDR3aa: CASSEGAPGGTEAFF

j_gene: TRBJ2-7
len: 15
d_gene: TRBD1
v_gene: TRBV12-3/TRBV12-4
CDR3aa: CASSSRDSSSYEQYF

j_gene: TRBJ2-4
len: 12
d_gene: .
v_gene: TRBV6-2/TRBV6-3
CDR3aa: CASKGVRNIQYF